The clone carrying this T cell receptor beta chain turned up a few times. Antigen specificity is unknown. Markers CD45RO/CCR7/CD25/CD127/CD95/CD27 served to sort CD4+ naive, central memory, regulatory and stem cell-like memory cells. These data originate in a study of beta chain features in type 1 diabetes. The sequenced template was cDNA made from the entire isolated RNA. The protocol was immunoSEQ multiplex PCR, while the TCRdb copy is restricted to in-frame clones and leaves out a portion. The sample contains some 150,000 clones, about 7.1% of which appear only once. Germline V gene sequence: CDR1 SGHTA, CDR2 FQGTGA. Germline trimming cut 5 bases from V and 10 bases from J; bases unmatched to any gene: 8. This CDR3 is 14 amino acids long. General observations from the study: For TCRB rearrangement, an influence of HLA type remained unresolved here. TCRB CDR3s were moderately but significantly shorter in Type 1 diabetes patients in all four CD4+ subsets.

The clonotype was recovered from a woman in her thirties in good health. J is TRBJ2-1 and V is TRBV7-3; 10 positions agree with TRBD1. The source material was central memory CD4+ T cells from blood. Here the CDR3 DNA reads TGTGCCAGCAGCCGACAGGGGGCCTCGGGAGAGCAGTTCTTC. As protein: CASSRQGASGEQFF.